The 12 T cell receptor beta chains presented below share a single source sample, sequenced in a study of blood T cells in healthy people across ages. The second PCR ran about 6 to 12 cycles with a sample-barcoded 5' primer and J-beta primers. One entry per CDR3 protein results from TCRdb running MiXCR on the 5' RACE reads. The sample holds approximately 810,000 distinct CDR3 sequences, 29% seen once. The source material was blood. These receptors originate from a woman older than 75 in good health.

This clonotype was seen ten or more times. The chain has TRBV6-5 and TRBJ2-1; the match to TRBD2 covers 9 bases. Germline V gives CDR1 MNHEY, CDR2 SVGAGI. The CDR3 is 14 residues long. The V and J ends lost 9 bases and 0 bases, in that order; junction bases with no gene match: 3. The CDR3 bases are TGTGCCAGTAAAGCGGGGGGCTCCTACAATGAGCAGTTCTTC. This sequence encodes CASKAGGSYNEQFF.

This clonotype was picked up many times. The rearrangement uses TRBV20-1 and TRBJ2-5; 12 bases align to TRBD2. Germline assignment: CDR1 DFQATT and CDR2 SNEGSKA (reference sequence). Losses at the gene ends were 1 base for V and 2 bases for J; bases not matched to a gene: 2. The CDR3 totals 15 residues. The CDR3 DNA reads TGCAGTGCTAGAGGTCTAGCGGGGGGGCAAGAGACCCAGTACTTC. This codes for CSARGLAGGQETQYF.

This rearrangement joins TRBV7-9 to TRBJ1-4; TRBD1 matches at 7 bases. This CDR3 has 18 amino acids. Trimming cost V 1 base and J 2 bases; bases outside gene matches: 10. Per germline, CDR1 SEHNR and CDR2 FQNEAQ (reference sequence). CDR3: CASSLVGLTGVTNEKLFF. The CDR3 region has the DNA TGTGCCAGCAGCTTAGTGGGATTAACAGGGGTTACTAATGAAAAACTGTTTTTT.

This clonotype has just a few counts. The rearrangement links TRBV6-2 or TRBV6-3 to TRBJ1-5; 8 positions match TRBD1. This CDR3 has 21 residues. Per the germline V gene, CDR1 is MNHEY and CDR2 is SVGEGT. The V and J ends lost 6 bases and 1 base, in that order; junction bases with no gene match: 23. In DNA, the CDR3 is TGTGCCAGCAGCAGGGAACGTACTGGGCGACAGGGGCCCTCCAGCAATCAGCCCCAGCATTTT. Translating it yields CASSRERTGRQGPSSNQPQHF.

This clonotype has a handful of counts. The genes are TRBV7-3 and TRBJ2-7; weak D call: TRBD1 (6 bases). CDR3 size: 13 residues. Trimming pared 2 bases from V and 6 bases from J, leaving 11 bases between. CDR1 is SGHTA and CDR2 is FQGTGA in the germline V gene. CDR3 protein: CASSLLTGGEQYF. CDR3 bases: TGTGCCAGCAGCTTACTGACAGGCGGCGAGCAGTACTTC.

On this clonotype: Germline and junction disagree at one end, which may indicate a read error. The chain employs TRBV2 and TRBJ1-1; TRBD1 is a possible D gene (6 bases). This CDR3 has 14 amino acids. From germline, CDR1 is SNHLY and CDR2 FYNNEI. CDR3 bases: TGTGCCAGCAGTGAAGCGCTTCAGGGGATTGAAACTTTCTTT. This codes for CASSEALQGIETFF.

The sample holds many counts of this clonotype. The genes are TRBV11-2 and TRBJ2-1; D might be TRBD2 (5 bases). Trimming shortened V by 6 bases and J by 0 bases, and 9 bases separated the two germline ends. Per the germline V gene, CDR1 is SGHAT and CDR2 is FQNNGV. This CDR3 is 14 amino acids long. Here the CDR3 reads CASRLDYSYNEQFF. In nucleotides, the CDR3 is TGTGCCAGCAGACTCGACTACTCCTACAATGAGCAGTTCTTC.

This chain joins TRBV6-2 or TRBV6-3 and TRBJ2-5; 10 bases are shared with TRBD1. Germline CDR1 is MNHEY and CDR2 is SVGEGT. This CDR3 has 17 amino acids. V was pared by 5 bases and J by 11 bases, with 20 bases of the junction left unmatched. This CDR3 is CASSKMKGTGVMDEQYF. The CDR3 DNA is TGTGCCAGCAGTAAGATGAAAGGGACAGGGGTTATGGATGAGCAGTACTTC.

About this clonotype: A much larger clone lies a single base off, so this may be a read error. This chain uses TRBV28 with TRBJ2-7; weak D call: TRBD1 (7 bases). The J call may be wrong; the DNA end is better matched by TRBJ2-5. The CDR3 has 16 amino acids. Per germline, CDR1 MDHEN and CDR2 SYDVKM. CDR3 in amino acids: CASSAQGGRAGETQYF. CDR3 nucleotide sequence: TGTGCCAGCAGTGCCCAGGGGGGCAGGGCCGGAGAGACCCAGTACTTC.

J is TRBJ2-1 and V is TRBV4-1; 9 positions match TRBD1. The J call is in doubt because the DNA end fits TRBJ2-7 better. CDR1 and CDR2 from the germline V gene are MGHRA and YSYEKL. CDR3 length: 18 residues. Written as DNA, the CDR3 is TGCGCCAGCAGCCAACTGCCTGCCCGGGACAGGGTCTACAATGAGCAGTACTTC. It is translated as CASSQLPARDRVYNEQYF.

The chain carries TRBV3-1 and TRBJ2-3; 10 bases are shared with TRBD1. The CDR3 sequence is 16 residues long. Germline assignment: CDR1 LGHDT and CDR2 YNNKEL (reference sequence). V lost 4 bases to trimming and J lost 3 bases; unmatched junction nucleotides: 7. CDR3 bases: TGTGCCAGCAGCCCCAGACAGGGGGCGAGGACAGATACGCAGTATTTT. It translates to CASSPRQGARTDTQYF.

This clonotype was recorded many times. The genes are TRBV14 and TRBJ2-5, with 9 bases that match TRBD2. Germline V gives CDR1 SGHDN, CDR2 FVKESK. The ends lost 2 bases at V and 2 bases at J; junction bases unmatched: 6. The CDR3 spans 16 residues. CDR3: CASSQSLAGRQETQYF. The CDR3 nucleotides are TGTGCCAGCAGCCAAAGTCTAGCGGGGCGTCAAGAGACCCAGTACTTC. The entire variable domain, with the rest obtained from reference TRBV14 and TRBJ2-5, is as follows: EAGVTQFPSHSVIEKGQTVTLRCDPISGHDNLYWYRRVMGKEIKFLLHFVKESKQDESGMPNNRFLAERTGGTYSTLKVQPAELEDSGVYFCASSQSLAGRQETQYFGPGTRLLVL.